The clone carrying this T cell receptor (beta chain) was seen only once. The antigen is unknown. The sample belongs to a study of persistence of HIV-infected CD4 T cells. Overall study context: Donors had been on suppressive ART for a median of around eight years. Findings and caveats of the study: TCR oligoclonality correlated with proviral oligoclonality in the same sorted populations.

Germline CDR1 SGHAT, CDR2 FQNNGV. The V end was cut by 2 bases, the J end by 5 bases, with 18 bases between. The CDR3 has 16 amino acids. Cells were stimulated nonspecifically with anti-CD3/anti-CD28 magnetic beads. Responding CD4+ T cells were sorted by upregulation of both CD40 ligand and CD69. CD4+ T cell counts exceeded 400 cells/uL; CMV serology was positive. This was the immunoSEQ version 4 assay in survey mode. Here immunoSEQ multiplex PCR was the method, and the copy in TCRdb shows in-frame clones only, minus some. The repertoire holds about 45,000 clones, with more than 80% as singletons. The chain uses TRBV11-2 and TRBJ2-5; D is perhaps TRBD2 (6 bases). This TCR came from an adult woman with HIV who was CMV-seropositive. The source was CD4+ T cells sorted from PBMCs after approximately 19-hour stimulation, collected from a patient who received antiretroviral therapy. CDR3 DNA: TGTGCCAGCAGCTTAAGCCTCCTGCGGGGCGTGGAGACCCAGTACTTC. Its translation is CASSLSLLRGVETQYF. The variable domain in full, with the rest retrieved from reference TRBV11-2 and TRBJ2-5, is EAGVAQSPRYKIIEKRQSVAFWCNPISGHATLYWYQQILGQGPKLLIQFQNNGVVDDSQLPKDRFSAERLKGVDSTLKIQPAKLEDSAVYLCASSLSLLRGVETQYFGPGTRLLVL.